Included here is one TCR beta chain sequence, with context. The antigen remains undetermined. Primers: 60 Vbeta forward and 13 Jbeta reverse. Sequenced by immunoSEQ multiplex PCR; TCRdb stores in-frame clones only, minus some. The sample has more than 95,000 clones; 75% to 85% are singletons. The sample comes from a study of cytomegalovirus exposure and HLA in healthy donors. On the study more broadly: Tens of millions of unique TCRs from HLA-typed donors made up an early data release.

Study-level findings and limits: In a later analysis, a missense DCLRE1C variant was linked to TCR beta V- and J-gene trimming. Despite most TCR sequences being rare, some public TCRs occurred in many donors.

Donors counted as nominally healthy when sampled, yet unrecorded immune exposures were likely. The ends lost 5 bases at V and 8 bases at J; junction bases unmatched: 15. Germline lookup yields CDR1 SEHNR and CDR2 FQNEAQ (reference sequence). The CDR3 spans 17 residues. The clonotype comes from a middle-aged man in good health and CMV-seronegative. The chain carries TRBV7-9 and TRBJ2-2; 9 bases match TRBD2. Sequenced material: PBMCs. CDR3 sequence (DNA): TGTGCCAGCAGCCCCGCAAGGGGACTAGCAGGTTTGGGGGAGCTGTTTTTT. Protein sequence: CASSPARGLAGLGELFF. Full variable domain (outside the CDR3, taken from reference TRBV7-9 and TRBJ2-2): DTGVSQNPRHKITKRGQNVTFRCDPISEHNRLYWYRQTLGQGPEFLTYFQNEAQLEKSRLLSDRFSAERPKGSFSTLEIQRTEQGDSAMYLCASSPARGLAGLGELFFGEGSRLTVL.